A single sample gave rise to the 2 T cell receptor beta chains below, sequenced in a study of molecular identifiers for immune sequencing clone quantification. MiXCR, applied by TCRdb to the PCR reads, yields one record per CDR3 protein. The data contain roughly 100,000 distinct CDR3 sequences, under 40% of them singletons. The sequencing input was naive CD8+ T cells from blood, with Jurkat cell RNA spiked in. Described subset: FACS-sorted CD8+CD4-CCR7+CD45RA+ naive T cells. The receptors originated from a human donor in good health. Some libraries in this study had Jurkat cell RNA spiked in.

This clonotype was detected only a few times. This chain joins TRBV5-6 and TRBJ2-1, with a possible D match to TRBD2 (5 bases). The V gene's germline CDR1 is SGHDT and CDR2 YYEEEE. The CDR3 length is 13 residues. Trimming pared 0 bases from V and 12 bases from J, leaving 13 bases between. CDR3 in DNA: TGTGCCAGCAGCTTGGTGTCCCTCAGCGGGCAGTTCTTC. Its protein product is CASSLVSLSGQFF.

A note on this clonotype: A clone one base away is much larger, so this may be a read error. This rearrangement joins TRBV6-5 to TRBJ2-7, with a weak D call TRBD2 (6 bases). The V and J ends lost 3 bases and 4 bases respectively, with 13 bases between them. The CDR3 loop spans 14 amino acids. Per germline, CDR1 MNHEY and CDR2 SVGAGI. CDR3 in amino acids: CASSYGPGVYEQYF. CDR3 nucleotides: TGTGCCAGCAGTTATGGGCCGGGAGTGTACGAGCAGTACTTC.